These T cell receptor beta chains were read from a single sample in a study of blood T cell repertoires in COVID-19. Sequenced by immunoSEQ multiplex PCR; TCRdb stores in-frame clones only, minus some. The sample holds under 200,000 clones, roughly 86% seen once. The sequencing sample was made of peripheral blood. These receptors came from a young man with active or convalescent COVID-19. The CDR3 runs from the conserved cysteine through the conserved F or W. The D gene is left open where the match is weak.

j_gene: TRBJ1-5; v_gene: TRBV5-6; d_gene: TRBD1; CDR3aa: CASGTGGDQPQHF; CDR3nt: TGTGCCAGCGGGACAGGGGGGGACCAGCCCCAGCATTTT
j_gene: TRBJ2-7; v_gene: TRBV12-3/TRBV12-4; d_gene: .; CDR3aa: CASSLGAVYEQYF; CDR3nt: TGTGCCAGCAGCCTGGGGGCGGTTTACGAGCAGTACTTC
j_gene: TRBJ2-3; v_gene: TRBV6-4; d_gene: .; CDR3aa: CASSEQGDTQYF; CDR3nt: TGTGCCAGCAGTGAGCAGGGCGATACGCAGTATTTT
j_gene: TRBJ1-2; v_gene: TRBV9; d_gene: .; CDR3aa: CASSPRAAGYGYTF; CDR3nt: TGTGCCAGCAGCCCCCGCGCGGCGGGCTATGGCTACACCTTC
j_gene: TRBJ1-2; v_gene: TRBV12-5; d_gene: TRBD1; CDR3aa: CASGAYRGDGYTF; CDR3nt: TGTGCTAGTGGGGCATACAGGGGAGATGGCTACACCTTC
j_gene: TRBJ1-6; v_gene: TRBV4-1; d_gene: TRBD1; CDR3aa: CASRWGTEIYSPLHF; CDR3nt: TGCGCCAGCAGGTGGGGGACAGAGATTTATTCACCCCTCCACTTT
j_gene: TRBJ1-2; v_gene: TRBV18; d_gene: .; CDR3aa: CASSGGDYGYTF; CDR3nt: TGTGCCAGCTCGGGAGGGGACTATGGCTACACCTTC
j_gene: TRBJ2-1; v_gene: TRBV30; d_gene: .; CDR3aa: CAWSLRLVRGEQFF; CDR3nt: TGTGCCTGGAGTTTAAGACTAGTTCGCGGTGAGCAGTTCTTC
j_gene: TRBJ1-2; v_gene: TRBV6-5; d_gene: TRBD1; CDR3aa: CASRGTGGVYGYTF; CDR3nt: TGTGCCAGCAGAGGGACAGGGGGCGTCTATGGCTACACCTTC
j_gene: TRBJ1-4; v_gene: TRBV2; d_gene: TRBD1; CDR3aa: CASNTGGVGPNEKLFF; CDR3nt: TGTGCCAGCAACACAGGGGGCGTAGGGCCTAATGAAAAACTGTTTTTT